Listed here are 21 T cell receptor beta chains from one sample, sequenced in a study of shared clonotypes between healthy human individuals. Sequenced by immunoSEQ multiplex PCR; TCRdb stores in-frame clones only, minus some. Of roughly 2 million clones listed, nearly 97% are singletons. Sequenced material: naive CD4+ T cells sorted from blood. Subset meaning: CD45RA+ positively selected. The receptors here all came from a man aged 18 to 29 in good health.

This sequence joins TRBV30 and TRBJ2-7, with D uncertain. The CDR3 is 12 amino acids. The V end lost 2 bases, the J end lost 5 bases, and 10 bases lay between the germline ends. Germline V CDR1 and CDR2: GTSNPN, SVGIG (reference sequence). The CDR3 spells CAWSPSRHEQYF. DNA of the CDR3: TGTGCCTGGAGTCCTTCCCGCCACGAGCAGTACTTC.

The CDR3 spells CASSEEEGVKKKETQYF. The CDR3, as DNA: TGTGCCAGCAGTGAAGAGGAGGGCGTAAAGAAGAAGGAGACCCAGTACTTC. This chain links TRBV2 with TRBJ2-5; D might be TRBD2 (6 bases). V shed 1 base and J shed 5 bases, with 20 bases lying between them. Germline V gene sequence: CDR1 SNHLY, CDR2 FYNNEI. This CDR3 is 17 amino acids long.

The chain has TRBV19 and TRBJ2-7; TRBD1 matches 8 bases. Germline values: CDR1 LNHDA, CDR2 SQIVND (reference sequence). CDR3 length: 15 amino acids. Unmatched junction bases numbered 7, after V lost 3 bases and J lost 3 bases. Here the CDR3 DNA reads TGTGCCAGTAGTATCACCGGACAGGGAAACTACGAGCAGTACTTC. It yields the protein CASSITGQGNYEQYF.

The rearrangement links TRBV7-2 to TRBJ2-7; 10 bases map to TRBD1. The length of the CDR3 is 17 residues. V was clipped by 4 bases and J by 5 bases; unmatched bases: 14. CDR1 is SGHTA and CDR2 is FQGNSA in the germline V gene. Written as DNA, the CDR3 is TGTGCCAGCAGCTCACCTAACCCCGGGACAGGGGTACACGAGCAGTACTTC. This sequence encodes CASSSPNPGTGVHEQYF.

The chain links TRBV5-1 to TRBJ2-2; 10 positions match TRBD1. This CDR3 contains 16 residues. With 2 bases clipped from V and 4 bases from J, the junction kept 5 bases outside the gene matches. The germline CDR1 and CDR2 sequences are SGHRS and YFSETQ. The CDR3 bases are TGCGCCAGCAGCTTCACCGGGACAGGGGTCACCGGGGAGCTGTTTTTT. Its protein is CASSFTGTGVTGELFF. The full variable domain, with the rest looked up from reference TRBV5-1 and TRBJ2-2, is KAGVTQTPRYLIKTRGQQVTLSCSPISGHRSVSWYQQTPGQGLQFLFEYFSETQRNKGNFPGRFSGRQFSNSRSEMNVSTLELGDSALYLCASSFTGTGVTGELFFGEGSRLTVL.

This chain uses TRBV19 with TRBJ2-2; 7 nucleotides match TRBD2. Germline assignment: CDR1 LNHDA and CDR2 SQIVND (reference sequence). J lost 7 bases, V lost 5 bases, and 10 bases had no gene match. CDR3 length equals 15 residues. CDR3 amino acids: CASSSWTGGSGELFF. DNA for the CDR3: TGTGCCAGTAGTTCTTGGACGGGGGGAAGCGGGGAGCTGTTTTTT.

Regarding this clone: The same CDR3 is also encoded by other DNA sequences in this sample. The chain has TRBV5-1 and TRBJ2-7; 10 bases map to TRBD2. CDR1 is SGHRS, CDR2 YFSETQ, per germline. V shed 0 bases, J shed 2 bases, and the junction held 2 bases outside the gene matches. CDR3 length: 15 amino acids. The CDR3 sequence is CASSLGGTSAYEQYF. The DNA of the CDR3 is TGCGCCAGCAGCTTGGGGGGGACTAGCGCCTACGAGCAGTACTTC.

This chain connects TRBV5-1 to TRBJ2-5; weak D call: TRBD2 (5 bases). The CDR3 has 14 residues. In germline, CDR1 is SGHRS, CDR2 YFSETQ. V gave up 4 bases and J gave up 5 bases, with 15 bases separating them. The CDR3 sequence is CASSDLAGEETQYF. In DNA, the CDR3 is TGCGCCAGCAGCGACTTAGCTGGGGAGGAGACCCAGTACTTC.

V and J are TRBV19 and TRBJ2-7; 8 bases are shared with TRBD1. Per germline, CDR1 LNHDA and CDR2 SQIVND (reference sequence). The CDR3 has 13 residues. The trim removed 5 bases at V and 4 bases at J, leaving 4 bases unmatched. DNA for the CDR3: TGTGCCAGTAGTGGGACAGGCGATTACGAGCAGTACTTC. Translated, it gives CASSGTGDYEQYF.

As to this clone: A read error may produce the germline difference seen at one junction end. The rearrangement links TRBV7-7 to TRBJ2-5, with D perhaps being TRBD1 or TRBD2 (7 bases each). The CDR3 totals 15 residues. The germline V gene encodes CDR1 SSHAT and CDR2 FNYEAQ (reference sequence). The CDR3 DNA follows: TGTGCTAGCAGCTTAGGGAGGGGGCCCCAAGAGACCCAGTACTTC. This translates into CASSLGRGPQETQYF.

This rearrangement joins TRBV7-2 to TRBJ2-7; 8 nucleotides line up with TRBD2. The germline CDR1 and CDR2 sequences are SGHTA and FQGNSA. CDR3 size: 14 residues. V gave up 3 bases and J gave up 6 bases; unmatched junction bases: 7. The CDR3: CASSFSSGSPEQYF. The CDR3, as DNA: TGTGCCAGCAGCTTCTCTAGCGGGTCTCCCGAGCAGTACTTC.

The chain uses TRBV28 and TRBJ2-3; D not resolved. Germline V gene sequence: CDR1 MDHEN, CDR2 SYDVKM. V was clipped by 1 base and J by 2 bases, with 7 bases between them. This CDR3 region has 14 residues. The CDR3 sequence is CASSLFRHTDTQYF. The CDR3 bases are TGTGCCAGCAGTTTATTCCGCCACACAGATACGCAGTATTTT.

The genes are TRBV27 and TRBJ1-5; D ambiguous. Trimming cost V 5 bases and J 3 bases, with 17 bases left between them. Germline V gives CDR1 MNHEY, CDR2 SMNVEV (reference sequence). The CDR3 extends over 16 amino acids. The CDR3 protein is CASSPSPRPLNQPQHF. For the CDR3, the DNA is TGTGCCAGCAGTCCATCCCCTCGGCCCCTCAATCAGCCCCAGCATTTT.

V and J are TRBV11-3 and TRBJ2-7, with a possible D match to TRBD1 (5 bases). CDR1 and CDR2 (germline): SGHNT, YENEEA. This CDR3 has 13 amino acids. The ends were cut back, 5 bases at V and 3 bases at J, with 11 bases in the middle. The CDR3 region has the DNA TGTGCCAGCAGCCGCTCAGACAGCTACGAGCAGTACTTC. Residues: CASSRSDSYEQYF.

J is TRBJ1-1 and V is TRBV5-1; D gene uncertain. The V end was cut by 7 bases, the J end by 5 bases, with 18 bases between. Per germline, CDR1 SGHRS and CDR2 YFSETQ. The length of the CDR3 is 14 residues. The CDR3 DNA follows: TGCGCCAGCTCCCCGGAGGGAGGTGGAACTGAAGCTTTCTTT. Residues: CASSPEGGGTEAFF.

In the case of this clone: Other DNA sequences in the same sample also yield this CDR3. The chain employs TRBV19 and TRBJ1-5, with D unclear. V lost 3 bases to trimming and J lost 0 bases, with 9 bases between them. Per the germline V gene, CDR1 is LNHDA and CDR2 is SQIVND (reference sequence). The CDR3 extends over 15 amino acids. Written as DNA, the CDR3 is TGTGCCAGTAGTATCCCAGGACCTAGCAATCAGCCCCAGCATTTT. Its protein is CASSIPGPSNQPQHF.

This chain connects TRBV6-6 to TRBJ2-7, with 7 bases fitting TRBD2. Germline V gene data show CDR1 as MNHNY and CDR2 as SVGAGI (reference sequence). This CDR3 has 12 amino acids. The trim removed 6 bases at V and 3 bases at J, leaving 2 bases unmatched. The CDR3 loop is CASSGGYYEQYF. In nucleotides, the CDR3 is TGTGCCAGCAGCGGGGGGTACTACGAGCAGTACTTC.

This clone has just one count. The genes are TRBV5-4 and TRBJ1-2; D is possibly TRBD1 (5 bases). CDR3 size: 15 residues. Germline CDR1 SGHNT, CDR2 YYREEE (reference sequence). V was pared by 4 bases and J by 4 bases, with 17 bases between. The CDR3 nucleotides read TGTGCCAGCAGCCTAGTTGGGCGGGACGGCTATGGCTACACCTTC. This translates into CASSLVGRDGYGYTF.

Here the CDR3 reads CASAAWNTGELFF. The DNA of the CDR3 is TGTGCCAGCGCCGCCTGGAACACCGGGGAGCTGTTTTTT. V usage is TRBV19 and J usage is TRBJ2-2, with no clear D. This CDR3 region has 13 residues. Germline V gene lookup returns CDR1 LNHDA and CDR2 SQIVND (reference sequence). V was cut by 9 bases and J by 1 base, with 9 bases left in between. The full variable domain, rest sourced from reference TRBV19 and TRBJ2-2, is DGGITQSPKYLFRKEGQNVTLSCEQNLNHDAMYWYRQDPGQGLRLIYYSQIVNDFQKGDIAEGYSVSREKKESFPLTVTSAQKNPTAFYLCASAAWNTGELFFGEGSRLTVL.

This chain links TRBV11-1 with TRBJ2-7; 10 bases align to TRBD1. This CDR3 is built from 14 residues. CDR1 is SGHAT, CDR2 FQDESV, per germline (reference sequence). V lost 5 bases and J lost 4; bases outside the gene matches: 5. CDR3 sequence reads: CASSLGQGLYEQYF. CDR3 DNA: TGTGCCAGCAGCCTGGGACAGGGGTTATACGAGCAGTACTTC.

This rearrangement joins TRBV27 to TRBJ2-7, with D tentatively TRBD2 (6 bases). Germline assignment: CDR1 MNHEY and CDR2 SMNVEV (reference sequence). V shed 7 bases and J shed 3 bases, with 19 bases lying between them. The CDR3 runs 15 residues. The CDR3 DNA sequence: TGTGCCAGCATGGCGCTGGGACTTAAATACTACGAGCAGTACTTC. Translating it yields CASMALGLKYYEQYF.